Described below is a single T cell receptor beta chain sequence and its context. This entry belongs to a study of T cell changes during pregnancy in multiple sclerosis. TCRdb's copy holds only in-frame clones and misses some; the assay was immunoSEQ multiplex PCR. The data contain 98,000 or so clones, 85% to 95% of them singletons. CDR3 length equals 14 residues. V dropped 2 bases and J dropped 4 bases, with 8 bases sitting between them. Germline V lookup: CDR1 MNHEY, CDR2 SVGAGI. The sample here was peripheral blood, taken after pregnancy. The receptor was derived from a female donor with multiple sclerosis, enrolled in a pregnancy study. The chain carries TRBV6-5 and TRBJ2-2, with D hard to call. In nucleotides, the CDR3 is TGTGCCAGCAGTTACGATCAGTTCACCGGGGAGCTGTTTTTT. Protein sequence: CASSYDQFTGELFF.